This T cell receptor (beta chain) is from a study of tumor-infiltrating lymphocytes in oesophageal squamous cell carcinoma. A remark on this clonotype: The CDR3 carries no conserved terminal phenylalanine or tryptophan, so it likely arises from a read error. No DNA is shown, since the ends of the CDR3 on it are uncertain; the CDR3 is the one TCRdb lists.

The length of the CDR3 is 18 amino acids, counting both ends. Germline V gene data show CDR1 as SGHVS and CDR2 as FQNEAQ. TCRdb processed the PCR reads anew with MiXCR; each CDR3 protein has one entry. The sample has about 22,000 distinct CDR3 sequences, 34% seen once. The TCR was taken from a female donor with esophageal squamous cell carcinoma. Sequenced material: esophageal tumor tissue. V and J are TRBV7-8 and TRBJ2-5; TRBD2 is the table's D call and was not checked against the DNA. The chain's CDR3 is CASSLEGRADYYGYTFGS.